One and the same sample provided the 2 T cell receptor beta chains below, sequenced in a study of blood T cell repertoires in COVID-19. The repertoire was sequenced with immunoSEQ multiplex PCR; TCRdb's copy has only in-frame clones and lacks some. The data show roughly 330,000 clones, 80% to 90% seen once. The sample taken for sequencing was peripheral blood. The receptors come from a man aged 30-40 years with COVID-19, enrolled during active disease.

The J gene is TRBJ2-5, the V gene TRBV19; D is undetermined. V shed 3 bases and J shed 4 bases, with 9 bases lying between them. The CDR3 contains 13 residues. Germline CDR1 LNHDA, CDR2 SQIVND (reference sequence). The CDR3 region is CASSIQVTETQYF. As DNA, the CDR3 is TGTGCCAGTAGTATTCAGGTCACAGAGACCCAGTACTTC.

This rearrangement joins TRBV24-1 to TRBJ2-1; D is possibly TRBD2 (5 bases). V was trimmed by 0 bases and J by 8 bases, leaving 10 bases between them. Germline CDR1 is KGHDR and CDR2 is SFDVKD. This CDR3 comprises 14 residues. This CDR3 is CATSDLRGSHEQFF. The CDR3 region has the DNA TGTGCCACCAGTGATTTGAGAGGGTCGCATGAGCAGTTCTTC.